The 15 T cell receptor beta chains reported below all come from one sample, sequenced in a study of T cell repertoires in cytomegalovirus infection. TCRdb reanalysed the reads using MiXCR and keeps one entry per CDR3 protein. Of a few hundred thousand distinct CDR3 sequences in the sample, more than 25% were seen once. The sequenced material came from PBMCs. The receptors stem from a human donor in good health (CMV status not recorded). Some clones in this sample may be carry-over from other donors' samples.

This clonotype has a handful of counts. V is TRBV7-2 and J is TRBJ2-3, with 11 bases aligning to TRBD2. The V and J ends lost 5 bases and 4 bases, in that order; junction bases with no gene match: 8. CDR1 is SGHTA and CDR2 is FQGNSA in the germline V gene. The CDR3 consists of 16 residues. This chain's CDR3 is CASSPPASGRPDTQYF. The CDR3 DNA is TGTGCCAGCAGCCCGCCGGCTAGCGGGAGGCCAGATACGCAGTATTTT.

The V and J genes are TRBV5-4 and TRBJ2-1; a possible D gene is TRBD1 (6 bases). This CDR3 contains 17 residues. The germline V and J ends were trimmed by 0 bases and 6 bases, with 19 bases remaining between them. From germline, CDR1 is SGHNT and CDR2 YYREEE (reference sequence). In nucleotides, the CDR3 is TGTGCCAGCAGCTTGGCGTTAGGAGCGGTACAGGGCAATGAGCAGTTCTTC. Amino acids: CASSLALGAVQGNEQFF. The entire variable domain, with the rest obtained from reference TRBV5-4 and TRBJ2-1, is as follows: ETGVTQSPTHLIKTRGQQVTLRCSSQSGHNTVSWYQQALGQGPQFIFQYYREEENGRGNFPPRFSGLQFPNYSSELNVNALELDDSALYLCASSLALGAVQGNEQFFGPGTRLTVL.

V is TRBV20-1 and J is TRBJ1-4; D is perhaps TRBD1 (5 bases). Germline loops: CDR1 DFQATT, CDR2 SNEGSKA (reference sequence). This CDR3 has 15 residues. The V and J ends lost 0 bases and 4 bases respectively, with 12 bases between them. The CDR3 region is CSARDPGGFNEKLFF. For the CDR3, the DNA is TGCAGTGCTAGAGATCCTGGGGGTTTTAATGAAAAACTGTTTTTT.

The CDR3 spells CSARDWGQGDYEQYF. In nucleotides, the CDR3 is TGCAGTGCTAGAGATTGGGGACAGGGTGATTACGAGCAGTACTTC. This sequence joins TRBV20-1 and TRBJ2-7; 9 bases align to TRBD1. Germline V gene lookup returns CDR1 DFQATT and CDR2 SNEGSKA (reference sequence). Trimming took 0 bases from V and 4 from J; bases not matched to a gene: 7. CDR3 length: 15 residues.

At least ten counts were recorded for this clonotype. The V gene is TRBV4-2, the J gene TRBJ1-5, with a weak D call TRBD1 (5 bases). Per germline, CDR1 LGHNA and CDR2 YNFKEQ. Trimming cost V 3 bases and J 2 bases, with 11 bases left between them. CDR3 length: 15 residues. This CDR3 reads CASSQERGGNQPQHF. CDR3 nucleotides: TGTGCCAGCAGCCAGGAGAGGGGTGGCAATCAGCCCCAGCATTTT.

The V call is TRBV6-4, the J call TRBJ1-3, with 7 bases aligning to TRBD1. This CDR3 comprises 15 residues. Germline CDR1 reads MRHNA; CDR2 reads SNTAGT. Trimming took 7 bases from V and 0 from J; bases not matched to a gene: 6. The CDR3 region has the DNA TGTGCCAGCACTCCGGGACAGAGCTCTGGAAACACCATATATTTT. Amino acid sequence: CASTPGQSSGNTIYF.

The chain has TRBV28 and TRBJ1-2, with unresolved D. The germline V gene has CDR1 MDHEN and CDR2 SYDVKM. CDR3 length: 11 residues. Trimming removed 7 bases from V and 8 bases from J, with 11 bases in between. The DNA of the CDR3 is TGTGCCAGCACCGAGAGAGAGGGCTACACCTTC. This translates into CASTEREGYTF.

This clonotype came up many times. The gene calls are TRBV7-2 and TRBJ1-2; TRBD1 aligns across 7 bases. In germline, CDR1 is SGHTA, CDR2 FQGNSA. Germline trimming cut 5 bases from V and 8 bases from J; bases unmatched to any gene: 11. The CDR3 totals 14 residues. In nucleotides, the CDR3 is TGTGCCAGCAGCCTCACAGGGGAGACTTTAGGCTACACCTTC. Translated, it gives CASSLTGETLGYTF.

This clonotype has more than one count but fewer than ten. This chain links TRBV7-9 with TRBJ2-5; TRBD2 matches 10 bases. Trimming removed 6 bases from V and 5 bases from J; junction bases left unmatched: 9. The CDR3 extends over 15 amino acids. Per the germline V gene, CDR1 is SEHNR and CDR2 is FQNEAQ (reference sequence). CDR3 loop: CASRYGTSVSETQYF. The CDR3 DNA reads as TGTGCCAGCAGATACGGGACTAGCGTATCGGAGACCCAGTACTTC. Using reference TRBV7-9 and TRBJ2-5 for the parts outside the CDR3, the full variable domain is DTGVSQNPRHKITKRGQNVTFRCDPISEHNRLYWYRQTLGQGPEFLTYFQNEAQLEKSRLLSDRFSAERPKGSFSTLEIQRTEQGDSAMYLCASRYGTSVSETQYFGPGTRLLVL.

This clonotype was counted a few times. The DNA for the CDR3 is TGTGCCAGCAGCCAAGACATGAGCGCCACCGGGGAGCTGTTTTTT. Encoded protein: CASSQDMSATGELFF. This chain joins TRBV4-2 and TRBJ2-2; D is unresolved. Between the trimmed V and J ends, which lost 0 bases and 4 bases, there was a span of 9 bases. Germline V gives CDR1 LGHNA, CDR2 YNFKEQ. CDR3 length: 15 amino acids.

In this sample, this clonotype turned up a few times. V gene TRBV5-1 combines with J gene TRBJ2-1, with D maybe TRBD2 (6 bases). Per germline, CDR1 SGHRS and CDR2 YFSETQ. V lost 4 bases and J 7 bases, leaving 18 bases between the germline ends. This CDR3 comprises 15 residues. The CDR3 sequence is CASSRDGGTENEQFF. CDR3 DNA: TGCGCCAGCAGCCGTGACGGGGGAACGGAAAATGAGCAGTTCTTC.

This chain links TRBV6-5 with TRBJ2-7, with 7 positions matching TRBD1. In germline, CDR1 is MNHEY, CDR2 SVGAGI. Losses at the gene ends were 7 bases for V and 2 bases for J; bases not matched to a gene: 8. CDR3 length: 14 amino acids. The CDR3 protein is CASTRRTGAYEQYF. The CDR3 nucleotides are TGTGCCAGCACCCGGCGGACAGGAGCCTACGAGCAGTACTTC.

This clonotype was seen at least ten times. The chain carries TRBV7-6 and TRBJ1-5, with 7 bases lining up with TRBD1. This CDR3 is 17 amino acids long. Germline assignment: CDR1 SGHVS and CDR2 FNYEAQ. V trimming: 5 bases; J trimming: 0 bases; junction bases outside the gene matches: 10. This CDR3 is CASSRDSGDYSNQPQHF. For the CDR3, the DNA is TGTGCCAGCAGCCGGGACAGTGGGGATTATAGCAATCAGCCCCAGCATTTT. Based on the CDR3 plus reference TRBV7-6 and TRBJ1-5, the full variable domain is GAGVSQSPRYKVTKRGQDVALRCDPISGHVSLYWYRQALGQGPEFLTYFNYEAQQDKSGLPNDRFSAERPEGSISTLTIQRTEQRDSAMYRCASSRDSGDYSNQPQHFGDGTRLSIL.

This clonotype has just a few counts. The CDR3: CASSQGTSGSTGELFF. The CDR3 nucleotides are TGCGCCAGCAGCCAAGGGACTAGCGGGAGTACCGGGGAGCTGTTTTTT. The rearrangement uses TRBV4-3 and TRBJ2-2, with TRBD2 matching over 13 bases. Germline lookup yields CDR1 LGHNA and CDR2 YSLEER. The CDR3 runs 16 residues. V was pared by 1 base and J by 5 bases, with 1 base of the junction left unmatched.

This clonotype was seen ten or more times. This chain links TRBV7-2 with TRBJ1-5, with D tentatively TRBD1 (5 bases). V shed 6 bases and J shed 0 bases, with 15 bases lying between them. CDR1 and CDR2 from the germline V gene are SGHTA and FQGNSA. The CDR3 spans 16 residues. In DNA form, the CDR3 reads TGTGCCAGCAGTGTTCGGGACGGCTATAGCAATCAGCCCCAGCATTTT. Translating gives CASSVRDGYSNQPQHF.